This record covers a single T cell receptor beta chain. Its antigen has not been determined. Base qualities were left out, and no much larger clone turns up one base away. These data come from a study of somatic mutations in cytotoxic T cells in rheumatoid arthritis (dated by TCRdb to 2016 to 2017). General notes on the study: Peripheral blood (about 32 ml EDTA) was collected from patients immediately after diagnosis and before any treatment began. A total of roughly 60 rheumatoid arthritis patients and some 18 healthy controls underwent TCRB deep sequencing. In newly diagnosed rheumatoid arthritis without treatment, the study examined if expanded CD8+ T-cell clones harbor somatic mutations, relying on TCRB deep sequencing to characterize clonality. Patients and controls did not essentially differ in median age, which was nearly identical between the groups. Sorted V beta1+ cells also underwent TCRB sequencing, and some V beta antibody-stained T-cell populations were flow-sorted at nearly 100% purity on a FACSAria II or Sony SH800. On the study overall, not on this receptor specifically: Viral specificity could not be ruled out by absence from virus-specific databases, and the antigen targets of the expanded CD8+ clones remained unknown. CD8+ clonality increased with age in patients (Spearman r of about 0.49) but not in healthy controls. The finding that TRBV07 was slightly underrepresented in patients was left unadjusted for multiple comparisons. Several identical CD8+ TCRB sequences were found in both blood and synovial fluid, and in 8 of 65 patients the largest CD8+ clone exceeded 20% of CD8+ cells. Rheumatoid arthritis patients and age-matched healthy controls did not significantly differ in CD8+ T-cell clonality.

Flow cytometry confirmed the purity of CD4+ and CD8+ cells that had been isolated by positive magnetic bead selection on an AutoMACS. Clonal expansions were first screened by flow cytometry with a TCR V beta antibody panel, then characterized by TCRB deep sequencing of sorted CD8+ fractions. Ficoll-Paque PLUS density gradient separation was used to isolate peripheral blood mononuclear cells. DNA was extracted from CD4-enriched, CD8-enriched or PBMC samples with Nucleospin Tissue or Tissue XS kits and quantified with a Qubit 2.0 fluorometer. TCRB CDR3 sequencing used the immunoSEQ assay on genomic DNA. On the study's bioinformatics: When patient CD8+ clones exceeding 1% were checked against published virus-specific TCRB sequences, only a few matched. The analyses included only productive TCRB rearrangements. Clonality was calculated as a Shannon entropy-based productive clonality index, and a clone was defined by a unique TCRB CDR3 sequence. Repertoire overlap for a pair of samples was computed from each clone's template counts relative to total templates per sample. V-gene usage from TCRB sequencing and V-gene usage measured by flow cytometry were correlated (Spearman r of roughly 0.56). Entries here come from immuneACCESS through TCRdb and include only in-frame sequences with V and J called. Some clones fail to appear in such tables; in the studies checked, an unresolved V gene covers under half of the shortfall, and the cause of the remainder is unknown. V and J calls and clone size are as listed in that table; D and trimming were resolved from the DNA. The sample records more than 9,000 clones, roughly 85% of which are singletons. Roughly a third of the sample is taken by the ten largest.

The CDR3 goes from the cysteine to the phenylalanine over 14 residues. Only the CDR3 portion is preserved as DNA: 42 bases, with reading frame beginning at the first base. CDR1 and CDR2 are read off the germline V gene as SGHDT and YYEEEE. V lost 0 bases and J lost 1 base; the stretch between them is 7 bases long. The rearranged segments are TRBV5-6 and TRBJ1-1; the D gene cannot be resolved reliably. Sequences were obtained from CD8+ T cells sorted from blood. This sequence was found in an adult with rheumatoid arthritis. The CDR3 region: CASSLGTENTEAFF. The bases read TGTGCCAGCAGCTTGGGCACCGAGAACACTGAAGCTTTCTTT. Reference TRBV5-6 and TRBJ1-1 proteins supply the regions before and after the CDR3; the full variable domain is: DAGVTQSPTHLIKTRGQQVTLRCSPKSGHDTVSWYQQALGQGPQFIFQYYEEEERQRGNFPDRFSGHQFPNYSSELNVNALLLGDSALYLCASSLGTENTEAFFGQGTRLTVV.